The clone carrying this TCR beta chain was seen ten or more times. Individual cDNA molecules received unique molecular identifiers during library preparation. TCRdb called the 5' RACE reads again in MiXCR, with one record for every CDR3 protein. This sample has fewer than 25,000 distinct CDR3 sequences; about 4% occur once, and the top ten carry about 7%. The record originates from a study of early T cells in non-severe SARS-CoV-2 infection. Per germline, CDR1 MNHEY and CDR2 SMNVEV (reference sequence). The CDR3 covers 15 residues. V lost 5 bases to trimming and J lost 14 bases; unmatched junction nucleotides: 15.

The TCR sequence derives from an adult who was a healthcare worker with PCR-confirmed SARS-CoV-2 infection or an uninfected control (not recorded which). Material: whole blood. The chain employs TRBV27 and TRBJ2-1, with 10 nucleotides matching TRBD1. This CDR3 is CASSLPGQGSKSEFF. In DNA, the CDR3 is TGTGCCAGCAGTCTCCCGGGACAGGGGAGTAAATCGGAGTTCTTC.